This T cell receptor (beta chain) comes out of a study of blood T cell repertoires in COVID-19 (TCRdb year 2020). With respect to the entire study: Samples from collaborators originated in the United States, Italy and Spain and spanned both the acute and convalescent phases of COVID-19. The material from the prospective study consisted of cDNA or gDNA derived from T cells, B-cell-depleted T cells, or PBMCs. Deeply sampled blood TCRbeta repertoires from subjects exposed to, actively infected with, or recovered from COVID-19 were included in the dataset. The repertoires were released in a freely available public database meant as a resource for research on the immune response to SARS-CoV-2. Samples were obtained from the ongoing ImmuneRACE study (first 160 participants) and from over a thousand subjects provided by 6 global collaborators. Nearly every sample came with metadata listing a de-identified subject ID, COVID-19 status, age in years and sex. HLA class I and class II types, where available, came from metadata supplied by the sample provider rather than from assay-based typing.

Sequences SGHTA (CDR1) and FQGNSA (CDR2) are obtained from the germline V gene. The CDR3 numbers 15 residues from cysteine through phenylalanine. Only the CDR3 DNA stays, 45 bases, in frame from base 1. V and J are trimmed by 5 bases and 2 bases, and the gene matches miss 4 bases of the junction. Whole blood was collected in K2EDTA tubes by collaborating institutions according to the institutions' own protocols. For TCRbeta analysis, collaborators shipped samples in one of three forms: frozen whole blood, isolated PBMCs, or DNA extracted from either of those sample types. With regard to this clone: Its antigen specificity is not known. The input lacks base qualities; no much larger clone sits a single base away.

The full study reports these points: The quantity of clinical and demographic metadata differed by source and by participant and was supplied without curation.

TCRbeta CDR3 regions were amplified from genomic DNA by means of the immunoSEQ Assay, a bias-controlled multiplex PCR. Per the source publication's procedure: Within the assay, amplification of reference gene primers was used to estimate how many nucleated cells each sample contained. To quantify the absolute abundance of each unique TCRbeta CDR3 rearrangement, sequence reads were collapsed and filtered. For each sample, productive Simpson clonality was calculated by taking the square root of Simpson's diversity index across productive rearrangements. What TCRdb holds here is the immuneACCESS table cut down to in-frame rearrangements. Part of the clones is not present; checked against another copy, under half of the missing clones reflect an unresolved V gene, and the others are unexplained. V and J calls plus clone size are reproduced from that table; the DNA served to infer D and trimming. The sample records about 72,000 clones, more than 75% of which are singletons. The leading ten clones occupy roughly 11% of the sample.

The sequence derives from a man between 65 and 79 years old with active or convalescent COVID-19. The chain uses TRBV7-2 and TRBJ1-5; a stretch of 9 junction bases matches TRBD1. The specimen sequenced was peripheral blood. CDR3 loop: CASSLGQGRNQPQHF. In nucleotides, the sequence is TGTGCCAGCAGCCTGGGACAGGGCCGCAATCAGCCCCAGCATTTT.